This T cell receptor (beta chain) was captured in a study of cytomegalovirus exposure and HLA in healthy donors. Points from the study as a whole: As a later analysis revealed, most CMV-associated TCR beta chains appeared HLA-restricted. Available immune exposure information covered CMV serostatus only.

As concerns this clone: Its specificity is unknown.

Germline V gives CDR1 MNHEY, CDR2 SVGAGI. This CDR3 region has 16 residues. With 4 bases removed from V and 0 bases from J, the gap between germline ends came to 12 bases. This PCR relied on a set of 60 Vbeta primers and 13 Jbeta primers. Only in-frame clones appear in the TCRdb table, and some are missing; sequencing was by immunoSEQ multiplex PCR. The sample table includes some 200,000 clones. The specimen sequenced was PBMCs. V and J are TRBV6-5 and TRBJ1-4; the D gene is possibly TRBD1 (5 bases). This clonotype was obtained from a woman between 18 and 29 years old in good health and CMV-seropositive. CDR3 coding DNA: TGTGCCAGCAGTTCCCGGGGGGGTGCAACTAATGAAAAACTGTTTTTT. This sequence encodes CASSSRGGATNEKLFF.